This section outlines one TCR beta chain sequence together with its context. Unique molecular identifiers were incorporated when the TCRbeta library was constructed. TCRdb used MiXCR to reprocess the PCR reads, holding one entry per CDR3 protein. The sample has approximately 300,000 distinct CDR3 sequences; 9.5% to 13% are singletons. The data derive from a study of T-cell reconstitution after alpha-beta-depleted transplantation in children. The CDR3 loop spans 15 amino acids. Germline V gene sequence: CDR1 LNHDA, CDR2 SQIVND (reference sequence). Between the trimmed V and J ends, which lost 3 bases and 2 bases, there was a span of 10 bases.

The source was PBMCs, collected before TCRalphabeta/CD19-depleted stem cell transplant. The receptor's source is a boy younger than two with acute myeloid leukemia, due to receive a stem cell transplant. The V and J genes are TRBV19 and TRBJ2-2; D not resolved. Written as DNA, the CDR3 is TGTGCCAGTAGTATTAACGACGGAAACACCGGGGAGCTGTTTTTT. Amino acid sequence: CASSINDGNTGELFF.